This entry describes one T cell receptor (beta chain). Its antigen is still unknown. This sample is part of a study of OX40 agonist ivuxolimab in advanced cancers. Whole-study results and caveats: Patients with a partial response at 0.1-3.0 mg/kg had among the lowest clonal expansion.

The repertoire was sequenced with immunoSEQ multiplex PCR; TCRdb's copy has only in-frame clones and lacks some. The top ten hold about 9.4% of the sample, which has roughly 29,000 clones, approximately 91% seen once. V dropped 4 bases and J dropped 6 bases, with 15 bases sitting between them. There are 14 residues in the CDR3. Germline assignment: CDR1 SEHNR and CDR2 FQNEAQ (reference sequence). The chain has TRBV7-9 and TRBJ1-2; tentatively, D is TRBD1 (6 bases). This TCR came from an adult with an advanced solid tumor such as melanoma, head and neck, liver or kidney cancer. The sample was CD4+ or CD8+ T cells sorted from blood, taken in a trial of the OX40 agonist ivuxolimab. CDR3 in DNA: TGTGCCAGCAGCTCCTTAGGCGGGGGCAATGGCTACACCTTC. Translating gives CASSSLGGGNGYTF.